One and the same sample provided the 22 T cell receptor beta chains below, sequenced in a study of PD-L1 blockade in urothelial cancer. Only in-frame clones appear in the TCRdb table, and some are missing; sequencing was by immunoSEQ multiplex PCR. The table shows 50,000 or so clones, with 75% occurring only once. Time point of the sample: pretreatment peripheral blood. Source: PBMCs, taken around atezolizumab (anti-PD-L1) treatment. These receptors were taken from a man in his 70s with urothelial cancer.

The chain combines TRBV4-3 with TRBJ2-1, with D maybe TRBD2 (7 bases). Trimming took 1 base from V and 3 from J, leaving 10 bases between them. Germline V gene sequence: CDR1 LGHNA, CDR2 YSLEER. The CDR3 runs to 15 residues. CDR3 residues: CASSQGGGLYNEQFF. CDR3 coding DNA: TGCGCCAGCAGCCAAGGGGGGGGCCTCTACAATGAGCAGTTCTTC.

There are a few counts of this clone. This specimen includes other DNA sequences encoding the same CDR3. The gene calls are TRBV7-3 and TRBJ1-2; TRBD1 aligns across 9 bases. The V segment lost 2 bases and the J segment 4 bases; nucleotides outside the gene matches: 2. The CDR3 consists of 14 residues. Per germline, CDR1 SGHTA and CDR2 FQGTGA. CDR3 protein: CASSLQGQGYGYTF. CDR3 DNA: TGTGCCAGCAGCTTACAGGGACAGGGCTATGGCTACACCTTC.

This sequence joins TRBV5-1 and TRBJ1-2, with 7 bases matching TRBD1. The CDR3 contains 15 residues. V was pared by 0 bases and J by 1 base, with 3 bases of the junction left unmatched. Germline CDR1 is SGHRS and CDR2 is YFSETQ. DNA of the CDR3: TGCGCCAGCAGCTTGGGGGACAGCCTTAACTATGGCTACACCTTC. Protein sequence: CASSLGDSLNYGYTF. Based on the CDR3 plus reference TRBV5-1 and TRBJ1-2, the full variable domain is KAGVTQTPRYLIKTRGQQVTLSCSPISGHRSVSWYQQTPGQGLQFLFEYFSETQRNKGNFPGRFSGRQFSNSRSEMNVSTLELGDSALYLCASSLGDSLNYGYTFGSGTRLTVV.

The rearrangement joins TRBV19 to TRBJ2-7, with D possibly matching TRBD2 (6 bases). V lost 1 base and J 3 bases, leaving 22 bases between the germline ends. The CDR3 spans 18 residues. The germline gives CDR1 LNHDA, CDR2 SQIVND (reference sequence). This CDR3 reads CASSIALSFGGEGYEQYF. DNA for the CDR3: TGTGCCAGTAGTATAGCCCTGTCTTTCGGGGGTGAGGGCTACGAGCAGTACTTC.

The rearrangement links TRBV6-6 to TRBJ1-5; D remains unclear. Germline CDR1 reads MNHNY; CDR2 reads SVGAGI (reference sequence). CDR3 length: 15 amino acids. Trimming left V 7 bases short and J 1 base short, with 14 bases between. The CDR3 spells CASTQPQTSNQPQHF. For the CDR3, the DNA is TGTGCCAGCACCCAGCCACAGACCAGCAATCAGCCCCAGCATTTT.

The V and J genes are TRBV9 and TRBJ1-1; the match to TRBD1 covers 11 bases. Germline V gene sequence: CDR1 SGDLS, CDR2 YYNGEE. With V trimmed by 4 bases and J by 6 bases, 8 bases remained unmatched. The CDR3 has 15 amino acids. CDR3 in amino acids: CASSPSGQGGPEAFF. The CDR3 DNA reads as TGTGCCAGCAGCCCCTCGGGACAGGGGGGGCCTGAAGCTTTCTTT.

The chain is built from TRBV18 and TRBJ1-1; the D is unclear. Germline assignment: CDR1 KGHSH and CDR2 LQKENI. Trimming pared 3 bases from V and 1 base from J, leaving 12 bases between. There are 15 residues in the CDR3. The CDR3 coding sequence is TGTGCCAGCTCACCTCAACTTGTTGGGAACACTGAAGCTTTCTTT. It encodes CASSPQLVGNTEAFF.

The CDR3 loop is CASSLLAGANIQYF. Here the CDR3 DNA reads TGTGCCAGCAGCTTACTAGCGGGAGCGAACATTCAGTACTTC. The chain has TRBV11-1 and TRBJ2-4; 10 bases map to TRBD2. Unmatched junction bases numbered 2, after V lost 2 bases and J lost 7 bases. The CDR3 has 14 residues. Germline V lookup: CDR1 SGHAT, CDR2 FQDESV (reference sequence).

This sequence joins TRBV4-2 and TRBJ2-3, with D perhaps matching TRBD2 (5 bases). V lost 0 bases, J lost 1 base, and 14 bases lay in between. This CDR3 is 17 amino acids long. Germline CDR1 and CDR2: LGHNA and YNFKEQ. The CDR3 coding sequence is TGTGCCAGCAGCCAAGATCCCGGTGCGCGGGGCACAGATACGCAGTATTTT. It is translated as CASSQDPGARGTDTQYF.

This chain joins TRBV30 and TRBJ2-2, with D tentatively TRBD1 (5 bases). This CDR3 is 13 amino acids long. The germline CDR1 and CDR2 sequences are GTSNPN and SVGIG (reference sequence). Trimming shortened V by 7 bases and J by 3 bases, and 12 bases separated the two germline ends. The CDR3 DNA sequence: TGTGCCTCCCGACAGTTTTACACCGGGGAGCTGTTTTTT. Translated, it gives CASRQFYTGELFF.

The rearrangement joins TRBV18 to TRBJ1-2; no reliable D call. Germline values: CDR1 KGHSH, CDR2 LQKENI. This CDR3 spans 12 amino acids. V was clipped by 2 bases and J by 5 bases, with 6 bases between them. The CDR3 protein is CASSPGQYGYTF. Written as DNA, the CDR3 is TGTGCCAGCTCACCAGGGCAGTATGGCTACACCTTC.

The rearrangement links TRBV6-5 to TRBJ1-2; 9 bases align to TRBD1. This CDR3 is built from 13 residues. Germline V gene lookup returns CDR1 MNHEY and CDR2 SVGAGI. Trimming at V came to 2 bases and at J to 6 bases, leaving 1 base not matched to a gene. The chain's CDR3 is CASSYRTGDGYTF. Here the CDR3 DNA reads TGTGCCAGCAGTTACAGGACAGGGGATGGCTACACCTTC.

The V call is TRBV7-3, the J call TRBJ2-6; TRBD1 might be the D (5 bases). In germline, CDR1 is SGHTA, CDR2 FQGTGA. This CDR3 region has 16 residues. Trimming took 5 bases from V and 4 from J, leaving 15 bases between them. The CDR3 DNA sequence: TGTGCCAGCAGCCCCAGTGGGGCAGCGGGGGCCAACGTCCTGACTTTC. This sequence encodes CASSPSGAAGANVLTF.

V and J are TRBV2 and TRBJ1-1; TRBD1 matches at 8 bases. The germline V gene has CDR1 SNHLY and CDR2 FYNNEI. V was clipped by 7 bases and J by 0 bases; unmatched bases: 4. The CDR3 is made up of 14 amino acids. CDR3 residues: CASTRQGMNTEAFF. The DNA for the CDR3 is TGTGCCAGCACCCGACAGGGGATGAACACTGAAGCTTTCTTT. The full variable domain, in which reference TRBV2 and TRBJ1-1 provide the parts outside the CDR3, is EPEVTQTPSHQVTQMGQEVILRCVPISNHLYFYWYRQILGQKVEFLVSFYNNEISEKSEIFDDQFSVERPDGSNFTLKIRSTKLEDSAMYFCASTRQGMNTEAFFGQGTRLTVV.

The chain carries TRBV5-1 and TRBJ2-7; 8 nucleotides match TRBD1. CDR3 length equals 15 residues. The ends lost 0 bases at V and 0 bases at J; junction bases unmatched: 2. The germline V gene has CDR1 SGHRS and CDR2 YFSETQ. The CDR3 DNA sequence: TGCGCCAGCAGCTTGGGGCAGGGGGCCTCCTACGAGCAGTACTTC. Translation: CASSLGQGASYEQYF.

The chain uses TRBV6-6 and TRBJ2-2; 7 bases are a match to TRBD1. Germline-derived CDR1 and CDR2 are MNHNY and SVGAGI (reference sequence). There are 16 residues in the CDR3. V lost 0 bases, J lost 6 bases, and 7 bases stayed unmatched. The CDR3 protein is CASSYSQGNFAGELFF. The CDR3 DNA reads TGTGCCAGCAGTTACTCACAGGGGAACTTCGCCGGGGAGCTGTTTTTT.

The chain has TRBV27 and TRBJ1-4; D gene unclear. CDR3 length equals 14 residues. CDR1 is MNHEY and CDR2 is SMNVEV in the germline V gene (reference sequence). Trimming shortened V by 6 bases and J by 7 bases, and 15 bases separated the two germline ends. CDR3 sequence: CASSPSLGFEKLFF. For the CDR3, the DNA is TGTGCCAGCAGCCCCTCCCTAGGTTTTGAAAAACTGTTTTTT. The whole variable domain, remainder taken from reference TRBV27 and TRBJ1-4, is EAQVTQNPRYLITVTGKKLTVTCSQNMNHEYMSWYRQDPGLGLRQIYYSMNVEVTDKGDVPEGYKVSRKEKRNFPLILESPSPNQTSLYFCASSPSLGFEKLFFGSGTQLSVL.

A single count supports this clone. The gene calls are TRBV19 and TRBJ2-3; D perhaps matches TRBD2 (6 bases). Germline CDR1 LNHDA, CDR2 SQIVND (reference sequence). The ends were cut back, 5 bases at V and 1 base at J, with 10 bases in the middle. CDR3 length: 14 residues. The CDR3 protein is CASSVGGGTDTQYF. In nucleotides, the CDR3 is TGTGCCAGTAGTGTAGGCGGGGGCACAGATACGCAGTATTTT. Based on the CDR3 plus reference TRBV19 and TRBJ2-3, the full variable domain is DGGITQSPKYLFRKEGQNVTLSCEQNLNHDAMYWYRQDPGQGLRLIYYSQIVNDFQKGDIAEGYSVSREKKESFPLTVTSAQKNPTAFYLCASSVGGGTDTQYFGPGTRLTVL.

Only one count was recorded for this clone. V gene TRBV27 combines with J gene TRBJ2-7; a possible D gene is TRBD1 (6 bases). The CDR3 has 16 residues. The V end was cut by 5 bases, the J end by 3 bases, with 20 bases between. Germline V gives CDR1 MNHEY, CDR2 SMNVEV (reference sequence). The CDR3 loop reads CASSRSGQTSIYEQYF. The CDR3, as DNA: TGTGCCAGCAGTCGGAGCGGACAGACTTCGATCTACGAGCAGTACTTC.

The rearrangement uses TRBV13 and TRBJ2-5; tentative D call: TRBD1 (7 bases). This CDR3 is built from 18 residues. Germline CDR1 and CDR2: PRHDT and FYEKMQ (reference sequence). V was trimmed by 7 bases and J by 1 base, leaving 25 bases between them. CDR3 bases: TGTGCCAGCACCTCACTAACGGATGCGGGACAGCGCCAAGAGACCCAGTACTTC. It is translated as CASTSLTDAGQRQETQYF. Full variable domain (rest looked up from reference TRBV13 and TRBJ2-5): AAGVIQSPRHLIKEKRETATLKCYPIPRHDTVYWYQQGPGQDPQFLISFYEKMQSDKGSIPDRFSAQQFSDYHSELNMSSLELGDSALYFCASTSLTDAGQRQETQYFGPGTRLLVL.

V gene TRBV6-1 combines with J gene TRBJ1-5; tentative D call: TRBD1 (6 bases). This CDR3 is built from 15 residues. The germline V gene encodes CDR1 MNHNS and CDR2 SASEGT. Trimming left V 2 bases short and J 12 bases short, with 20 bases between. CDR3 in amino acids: CASSERGGELRHQHF. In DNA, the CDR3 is TGTGCCAGCAGTGAAAGAGGGGGGGAACTCAGACACCAGCATTTT.

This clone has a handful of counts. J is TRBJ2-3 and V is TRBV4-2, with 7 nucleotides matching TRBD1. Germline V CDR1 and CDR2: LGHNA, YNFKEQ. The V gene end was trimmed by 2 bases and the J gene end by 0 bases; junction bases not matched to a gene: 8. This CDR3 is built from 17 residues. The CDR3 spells CASSQNRGDLSTDTQYF. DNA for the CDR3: TGTGCCAGCAGCCAAAACAGGGGTGACCTTAGCACAGATACGCAGTATTTT.